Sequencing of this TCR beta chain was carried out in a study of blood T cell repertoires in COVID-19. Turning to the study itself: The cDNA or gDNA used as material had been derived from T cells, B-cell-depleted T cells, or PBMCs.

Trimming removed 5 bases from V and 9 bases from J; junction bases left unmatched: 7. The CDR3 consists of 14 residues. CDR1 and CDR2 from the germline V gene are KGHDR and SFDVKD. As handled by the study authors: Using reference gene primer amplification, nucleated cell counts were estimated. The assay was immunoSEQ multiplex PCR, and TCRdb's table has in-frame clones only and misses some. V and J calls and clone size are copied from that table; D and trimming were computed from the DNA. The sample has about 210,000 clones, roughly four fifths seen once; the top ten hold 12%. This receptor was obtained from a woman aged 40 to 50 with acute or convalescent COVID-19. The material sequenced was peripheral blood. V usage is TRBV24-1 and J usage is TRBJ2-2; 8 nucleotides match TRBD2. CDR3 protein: CATSASRGGRELFF. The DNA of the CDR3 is TGTGCCACCAGTGCCTCTCGGGGGGGAAGGGAGCTGTTTTTT.